The next 10 T cell receptor beta chains were all read from a single sample in a study of identical twins. A single record per CDR3 protein comes from TCRdb applying MiXCR to the 5' RACE reads. The sample includes 700,000 or so distinct CDR3 sequences, 8.5% to 9.5% seen only once; the top ten take 0.75% to 1%. This sample was shared with a second study, whose subject was yellow fever vaccine responses in identical twins.

The sequencing sample was made of PBMCs. All receptors derive from a woman aged 18-29 years in good health.

The J gene is TRBJ2-7, the V gene TRBV15; D is ambiguous. Germline V gene sequence: CDR1 LNHNV, CDR2 YYDKDF (reference sequence). Trimming pared 1 base from V and 3 bases from J, leaving 10 bases between. The CDR3 extends over 14 amino acids. The CDR3: CATSRGEVGYEQYF. The CDR3 DNA is TGTGCCACCAGCAGAGGGGAAGTTGGCTACGAGCAGTACTTC.

J is TRBJ2-6 and V is TRBV7-9; the D call may be TRBD1 or TRBD2 (5 bases each). Trimming stripped 3 bases from V and 2 bases from J, with 11 bases between. From germline, CDR1 is SEHNR and CDR2 FQNEAQ (reference sequence). CDR3 length: 16 residues. CDR3: CASSFRDETGANVLTF. The DNA of the CDR3 is TGTGCCAGCAGCTTTAGGGACGAGACTGGGGCCAACGTCCTGACTTTC.

This clonotype was counted a few times. The chain joins TRBV4-3 to TRBJ2-2; 12 bases fit TRBD2. Germline lookup yields CDR1 LGHNA and CDR2 YSLEER. The V gene end was trimmed by 4 bases and the J gene end by 6 bases; junction bases not matched to a gene: 6. This CDR3 contains 16 residues. The CDR3: CASSPRLAGVSGELFF. CDR3 nucleotide sequence: TGCGCCAGCAGCCCCCGACTAGCGGGAGTTTCCGGGGAGCTGTTTTTT.

This clonotype was recorded at least ten times. The chain joins TRBV10-3 to TRBJ2-5, with D possibly being TRBD2 (6 bases). V lost 10 bases, J lost 0 bases, and 12 bases lay in between. This CDR3 spans 13 amino acids. Germline-derived CDR1 and CDR2 are ENHRY and SYGVKD. The CDR3 sequence is CATRDSHQETQYF. Written as DNA, the CDR3 is TGTGCCACCAGGGACTCTCACCAAGAGACCCAGTACTTC.

The chain employs TRBV25-1 and TRBJ2-2; D gene unclear. V shed 4 bases and J shed 7 bases, with 13 bases lying between them. Looked up from germline, CDR1 is MGHDK and CDR2 is SYGVNS. This CDR3 has 14 residues. Here the CDR3 DNA reads TGTGCCAGCAGTGGGTACTTGACAAACGGGGAGCTGTTTTTT. It yields the protein CASSGYLTNGELFF.

The rearrangement uses TRBV12-3 or TRBV12-4 and TRBJ1-5; D is ambiguous. The V end was cut by 6 bases, the J end by 6 bases, with 21 bases between. This CDR3 spans 16 amino acids. CDR3 region: CASSPGRSLSGQPQHF. Written as DNA, the CDR3 is TGTGCCAGCAGCCCGGGTAGGTCCCTCAGCGGTCAGCCCCAGCATTTT.

This clonotype was observed a few times. The chain uses TRBV7-2 and TRBJ2-7; TRBD1 is a possible D gene (5 bases). The CDR3 sequence is 16 residues long. Trimming left V 2 bases short and J 6 bases short, with 20 bases between. CDR1 SGHTA and CDR2 FQGNSA come from the germline V gene. CDR3 DNA sequence: TGTGCCAGCAGCTTAACAGGCCGCAGCAGCCAAGGCGAGCAGTACTTC. Translated, it gives CASSLTGRSSQGEQYF.

V gene TRBV10-3 combines with J gene TRBJ2-1, with a tentative D call TRBD2 (6 bases). The CDR3 contains 14 residues. Germline lookup yields CDR1 ENHRY and CDR2 SYGVKD. Trimming removed 5 bases at V and 9 bases at J, with 17 bases between. DNA of the CDR3: TGTGCCATCAGTACCGTTGGCGTGGGGGGTGAGCAGTTCTTC. As protein: CAISTVGVGGEQFF.

This clonotype was seen at least ten times. The chain is built from TRBV10-3 and TRBJ2-1; TRBD1 matches at 9 bases. This CDR3 has 14 residues. CDR1 and CDR2 (germline): ENHRY, SYGVKD. V lost 6 bases, J lost 5 bases, and 5 bases stayed unmatched. The CDR3 here is CAIRPGQGHNEQFF. The CDR3 nucleotides read TGTGCCATCAGGCCGGGACAGGGCCACAATGAGCAGTTCTTC.

This clonotype was counted at least ten times. V and J are TRBV25-1 and TRBJ2-7; 9 bases are shared with TRBD1. Germline CDR1 MGHDK, CDR2 SYGVNS. V lost 5 bases, J lost 3 bases, and 5 bases stayed unmatched. This CDR3 contains 14 residues. This CDR3 is CASSSPTGGYEQYF. CDR3 coding DNA: TGTGCCAGCAGTTCCCCGACAGGGGGCTACGAGCAGTACTTC.